Each of the 18 T cell receptor beta chains below was sequenced from the same sample in a study of early T cells in non-severe SARS-CoV-2 infection. TCRdb reprocessed the 5' RACE reads with MiXCR, giving one entry per CDR3 protein. The data show 80,000 to 95,000 distinct CDR3 sequences, with about 14% seen just once and around 0.5% held by the top ten. The sample comprised whole blood. The source is an adult who was a healthcare worker with PCR-confirmed SARS-CoV-2 infection or an uninfected control (not recorded which).

V gene TRBV4-1 combines with J gene TRBJ1-5; no firm D call. Germline V gene data show CDR1 as MGHRA and CDR2 as YSYEKL. CDR3 length: 14 amino acids. V was shortened by 4 bases and J by 1 base, with 8 bases between the two germline ends. CDR3 in amino acids: CASSRVFSNQPQHF. The CDR3 DNA is TGCGCCAGCAGCCGAGTTTTCAGCAATCAGCCCCAGCATTTT.

The genes are TRBV9 and TRBJ2-2; the D is unclear. The CDR3 has 15 residues. The V end was cut by 0 bases, the J end by 4 bases, with 10 bases between. CDR1 is SGDLS and CDR2 is YYNGEE in the germline V gene. CDR3 coding DNA: TGTGCCAGCAGCGTAGTACCCGCGACCACCGGGGAGCTGTTTTTT. Translated: CASSVVPATTGELFF.

The chain combines TRBV20-1 with TRBJ2-3; 9 bases align to TRBD1. CDR1 is DFQATT and CDR2 is SNEGSKA in the germline V gene (reference sequence). The CDR3 has 15 residues. The ends lost 7 bases at V and 2 bases at J; junction bases unmatched: 10. The CDR3 region is CSGITTGGHTDTQYF. Here the CDR3 DNA reads TGCAGTGGGATAACAACAGGGGGCCACACAGATACGCAGTATTTT.

This clonotype has only one observation. The chain is built from TRBV27 and TRBJ1-1; TRBD1 might be the D (5 bases). The germline V and J ends were trimmed by 2 bases and 6 bases, with 16 bases remaining between them. The CDR3 length is 15 residues. Per the germline V gene, CDR1 is MNHEY and CDR2 is SMNVEV (reference sequence). The CDR3 coding sequence is TGTGCCAGCAGTTTAGACAGACGGGGTCGTGCTGAAGCTTTCTTT. It codes for CASSLDRRGRAEAFF.

This chain joins TRBV10-2 and TRBJ1-5; maybe TRBD1 (6 bases). The germline V gene encodes CDR1 WSHSY and CDR2 SAAADI. The V gene lost 7 bases and the J gene lost 4 bases, with 11 bases spanning the gap. The CDR3 is 13 residues long. CDR3 in amino acids: CASKQGPNQPQHF. The CDR3 DNA reads TGCGCCAGCAAACAGGGACCAAATCAGCCCCAGCATTTT.

This clonotype showed up many times. CDR3 bases: TGTGCCAGCAGTTGGCAACCCGGGGGACAAGAGACCCAGTACTTC. Translation: CASSWQPGGQETQYF. The rearrangement links TRBV6-5 to TRBJ2-5; maybe TRBD2 (6 bases). The V and J ends lost 4 bases and 2 bases respectively, with 14 bases between them. Germline-derived CDR1 and CDR2 are MNHEY and SVGAGI. This CDR3 comprises 15 residues.

The chain recombines TRBV29-1 with TRBJ1-3; D might be TRBD1 (5 bases). Germline V gene sequence: CDR1 SQVTM, CDR2 ANQGSEA. The CDR3 runs to 13 residues. The germline V and J ends were trimmed by 2 bases and 2 bases, with 7 bases remaining between them. The CDR3 DNA is TGCAGCGTTGAATCGGGGGCTGGAAACACCATATATTTT. It codes for CSVESGAGNTIYF. The variable domain in full, completed from reference TRBV29-1 and TRBJ1-3, reads SAVISQKPSRDICQRGTSLTIQCQVDSQVTMMFWYRQQPGQSLTLIATANQGSEATYESGFVIDKFPISRPNLTFSTLTVSNMSPEDSSIYLCSVESGAGNTIYFGEGSWLTVV.

The chain uses TRBV11-2 and TRBJ2-1; tentative D call: TRBD2 (7 bases). Germline loops: CDR1 SGHAT, CDR2 FQNNGV. The germline V and J ends were trimmed by 5 bases and 6 bases, with 17 bases remaining between them. The CDR3 contains 15 residues. The CDR3 loop reads CASSPQQGGGNEQFF. The CDR3, as DNA: TGTGCCAGCAGCCCGCAACAGGGAGGGGGCAATGAGCAGTTCTTC.

This clonotype was recorded many times. The chain links TRBV7-2 to TRBJ2-3; TRBD1 might be the D (5 bases). The germline V and J ends were trimmed by 0 bases and 2 bases, with 15 bases remaining between them. CDR3 length: 17 amino acids. Germline CDR1 and CDR2: SGHTA and FQGNSA. The CDR3 reads CASSLAIQLQVTDTQYF. DNA of the CDR3: TGTGCCAGCAGCTTAGCAATCCAACTACAGGTCACAGATACGCAGTATTTT. Full variable domain (remainder filled in from reference TRBV7-2 and TRBJ2-3): GAGVSQSPSNKVTEKGKDVELRCDPISGHTALYWYRQSLGQGLEFLIYFQGNSAPDKSGLPSDRFSAERTGGSVSTLTIQRTQQEDSAVYLCASSLAIQLQVTDTQYFGPGTRLTVL.

This chain connects TRBV5-1 to TRBJ1-1; no firm D call. Per germline, CDR1 SGHRS and CDR2 YFSETQ. The length of the CDR3 is 15 residues. V was pared by 1 base and J by 3 bases, with 13 bases between. CDR3 region: CASSLYARRDTEAFF. CDR3 sequence (DNA): TGCGCCAGCAGCTTGTACGCCAGGAGGGACACTGAAGCTTTCTTT. Based on the CDR3 plus reference TRBV5-1 and TRBJ1-1, the full variable domain is KAGVTQTPRYLIKTRGQQVTLSCSPISGHRSVSWYQQTPGQGLQFLFEYFSETQRNKGNFPGRFSGRQFSNSRSEMNVSTLELGDSALYLCASSLYARRDTEAFFGQGTRLTVV.

There are a few counts of this clonotype. The chain employs TRBV6-9 and TRBJ2-3; D may match TRBD1 or TRBD2 (5 bases each). This CDR3 has 19 residues. Germline V gene lookup returns CDR1 MNHGY and CDR2 SVAAGI. The V end was cut by 2 bases, the J end by 5 bases, with 26 bases between. CDR3 in amino acids: CASSYLICGGRIFVDTQYF. The CDR3 bases are TGTGCCAGCAGTTATCTGATCTGTGGGGGAAGAATTTTTGTAGATACGCAGTATTTT.

The chain combines TRBV3-1 with TRBJ1-3; unclear D gene. The CDR3 covers 16 residues. Germline values: CDR1 LGHDT, CDR2 YNNKEL (reference sequence). Between the trimmed V and J ends, which lost 0 bases and 3 bases, there was a span of 12 bases. Here the CDR3 DNA reads TGTGCCAGCAGCCAAGAAGCCCGACTAATTGGAAACACCATATATTTT. Encoded protein: CASSQEARLIGNTIYF.

There are a few counts of this clonotype. The V gene is TRBV7-2, the J gene TRBJ1-1, with D possibly matching TRBD1 (5 bases). V lost 5 bases to trimming and J lost 4 bases, with 17 bases between them. The CDR3 is 15 amino acids. Germline CDR1 SGHTA, CDR2 FQGNSA. CDR3 amino acids: CASSAARGVGTEAFF. The DNA for the CDR3 is TGTGCCAGCAGCGCGGCTCGGGGGGTGGGCACTGAAGCTTTCTTT.

This chain connects TRBV9 to TRBJ2-3, with 8 bases aligning to TRBD2. From germline, CDR1 is SGDLS and CDR2 YYNGEE. The trim removed 4 bases at V and 2 bases at J, leaving 6 bases unmatched. The CDR3 covers 15 residues. The CDR3, as DNA: TGTGCCAGCAGCCCTACTAGCGGATACACAGATACGCAGTATTTT. Translation gives CASSPTSGYTDTQYF.

This rearrangement joins TRBV29-1 to TRBJ2-5, with 13 bases that match TRBD2. Germline values: CDR1 SQVTM, CDR2 ANQGSEA. The V segment lost 7 bases and the J segment 2 bases; nucleotides outside the gene matches: 7. The CDR3 has 15 amino acids. CDR3 nucleotides: TGCAGCGCCGGGACTAGCGGGGCCGTACAAGAGACCCAGTACTTC. Its translation: CSAGTSGAVQETQYF.

The table lists this clonotype with a few counts. This chain links TRBV2 with TRBJ2-5; TRBD2 agrees at 7 bases. The CDR3 covers 13 residues. Trimming cost V 7 bases and J 4 bases; bases outside gene matches: 6. Germline V gives CDR1 SNHLY, CDR2 FYNNEI. The CDR3: CASKAGERETQYF. CDR3 coding DNA: TGTGCCAGCAAGGCGGGGGAGCGAGAGACCCAGTACTTC.

The rearrangement uses TRBV3-1 and TRBJ1-4; D perhaps matches TRBD1 (5 bases). CDR1 LGHDT and CDR2 YNNKEL come from the germline V gene (reference sequence). V dropped 5 bases and J dropped 5 bases, with 12 bases sitting between them. The CDR3 runs to 14 residues. The CDR3 sequence is CASSSTGGNEKLFF. The CDR3 DNA reads TGTGCCAGCAGCTCTACTGGGGGAAATGAAAAACTGTTTTTT.

The chain carries TRBV29-1 and TRBJ1-1, with TRBD1 as a possible D gene (5 bases). The CDR3 consists of 14 residues. Germline V gene sequence: CDR1 SQVTM, CDR2 ANQGSEA. V was cut by 7 bases and J by 0 bases, with 15 bases left in between. The CDR3 loop reads CSAAGKPMNTEAFF. CDR3 nucleotides: TGCAGCGCTGCAGGGAAGCCAATGAACACTGAAGCTTTCTTT.